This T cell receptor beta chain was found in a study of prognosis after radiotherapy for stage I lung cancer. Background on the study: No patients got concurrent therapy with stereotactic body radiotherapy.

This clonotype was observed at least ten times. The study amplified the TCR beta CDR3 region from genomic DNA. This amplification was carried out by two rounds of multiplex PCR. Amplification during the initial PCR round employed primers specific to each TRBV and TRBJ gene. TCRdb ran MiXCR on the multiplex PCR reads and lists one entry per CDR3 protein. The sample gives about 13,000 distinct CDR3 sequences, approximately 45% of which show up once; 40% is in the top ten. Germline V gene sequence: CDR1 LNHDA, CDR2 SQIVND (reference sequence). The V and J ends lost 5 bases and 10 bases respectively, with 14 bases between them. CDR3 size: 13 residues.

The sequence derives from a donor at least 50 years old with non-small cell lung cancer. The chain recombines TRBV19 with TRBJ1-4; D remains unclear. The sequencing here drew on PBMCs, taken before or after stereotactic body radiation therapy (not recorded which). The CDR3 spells CASSSALEGKLFF. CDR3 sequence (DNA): TGTGCCAGTAGTTCAGCCCTGGAGGGAAAACTGTTTTTT.